These T cell receptor beta chains were read from a single sample in a study of T-cell memory formation after mild COVID-19. TCRdb independently ran MiXCR on the 5' RACE reads; one entry per CDR3 protein. The sample has about 320,000 distinct CDR3 sequences, more than 13% seen once. The material sequenced was PBMCs or a T cell subset sorted from them (not recorded which). The receptor set was obtained from a man between 18 and 29 years old who had mild COVID-19 (a few samples of this study predate the infection). Cell type and time point are not known. Each CDR3 is given with its conserved first and last residue. Each record gives: D gene, J gene, V gene, clone size, CDR3 DNA, CDR3 protein. The D gene is left open where the match is weak. Expanded clones are given a class, and other clones once, few, many or no size at all.

d_call: NA
j_call: TRBJ1-2
v_call: TRBV4-2
clone_size: few
cdr3_nt: TGTGCCAGCAGCCAAGGCATAGGGAGGGATGGCTACACCTTC
cdr3_aa: CASSQGIGRDGYTF

d_call: NA
j_call: TRBJ2-3
v_call: TRBV7-8
clone_size: few
cdr3_nt: TGTGCCAGCAGCCAGGTACGGGTCCGCGACACAGATACGCAGTATTTT
cdr3_aa: CASSQVRVRDTDTQYF

d_call: NA
j_call: TRBJ1-1
v_call: TRBV20-1
clone_size: NA
cdr3_nt: TGCAGTGCAACCACAGGGAACACTGAAGCTTTCTTT
cdr3_aa: CSATTGNTEAFF

d_call: NA
j_call: TRBJ1-1
v_call: TRBV11-3
clone_size: few
cdr3_nt: TGTGCCAGCAGCCCAGGTGGTGGGTCCACTGAAGCTTTCTTT
cdr3_aa: CASSPGGGSTEAFF

d_call: TRBD2
j_call: TRBJ2-5
v_call: TRBV3-1
clone_size: few
cdr3_nt: TGTGCCAGCAGCAGGATGGGGGGGGGATTCCAGACCCAGTACTTC
cdr3_aa: CASSRMGGGFQTQYF

d_call: TRBD1
j_call: TRBJ1-5
v_call: TRBV12-3/TRBV12-4
clone_size: few
cdr3_nt: TGTGCCAGCAGTCCGGGGACAGGGATGCGTCAGCCCCAGCATTTT
cdr3_aa: CASSPGTGMRQPQHF

d_call: TRBD1
j_call: TRBJ2-5
v_call: TRBV20-1
clone_size: NA
cdr3_nt: TGCAGTGCTATGGCCGGGACAGGGTTTCTGGCCCAGTACTTC
cdr3_aa: CSAMAGTGFLAQYF

d_call: TRBD1
j_call: TRBJ1-5
v_call: TRBV6-2/TRBV6-3
clone_size: NA
cdr3_nt: TGTGCCAGCAGTTACGGACAGGCCCCCCGCAATCAGCCCCAGCATTTT
cdr3_aa: CASSYGQAPRNQPQHF

d_call: TRBD2
j_call: TRBJ2-1
v_call: TRBV2
clone_size: NA
cdr3_nt: TGTGCCAGCAGCGTCGGGCTAGCGGGGTATGGTGAGCAGTTCTTC
cdr3_aa: CASSVGLAGYGEQFF

d_call: TRBD1
j_call: TRBJ2-1
v_call: TRBV5-1
clone_size: NA
cdr3_nt: TGCGCCAGCAGCCCGCTGACAGGGGGCCGGAATGAGCAGTTCTTC
cdr3_aa: CASSPLTGGRNEQFF

d_call: NA
j_call: TRBJ2-5
v_call: TRBV28
clone_size: NA
cdr3_nt: TGTGCCAGCAGTGGGCGGGCGGAGACCCAGTACTTC
cdr3_aa: CASSGRAETQYF

d_call: NA
j_call: TRBJ1-2
v_call: TRBV4-3
clone_size: few
cdr3_nt: TGCGCCAGCAACCCAAACTGGATGAAGGACTATGGCTACACCTTC
cdr3_aa: CASNPNWMKDYGYTF

d_call: NA
j_call: TRBJ2-6
v_call: TRBV5-4
clone_size: many
cdr3_nt: TGTGCCAGCAGCTCGGCAGAGTACGTCCTTAACTCTGGGGCCAACGTCCTGACTTTC
cdr3_aa: CASSSAEYVLNSGANVLTF

d_call: TRBD2
j_call: TRBJ2-2
v_call: TRBV7-3
clone_size: NA
cdr3_nt: TGTGCCAGCAGCTACGGGGGGACCAACACCGGGGAGCTGTTTTTT
cdr3_aa: CASSYGGTNTGELFF

d_call: NA
j_call: TRBJ2-1
v_call: TRBV7-9
clone_size: few
cdr3_nt: TGTGCCAGCAGCTCGGTCGGCGGGGAGCAGTTCTTC
cdr3_aa: CASSSVGGEQFF

d_call: TRBD2
j_call: TRBJ2-3
v_call: TRBV7-9
clone_size: few
cdr3_nt: TGTGCCAGCAGCTTCGGACTAGCGGGGACAGATACGCAGTATTTT
cdr3_aa: CASSFGLAGTDTQYF

d_call: NA
j_call: TRBJ1-5
v_call: TRBV12-2
clone_size: NA
cdr3_nt: TGTGCAAGTCGCTGGGTGAGCAATCAGCCCCAGCATTTT
cdr3_aa: CASRWVSNQPQHF

d_call: TRBD1
j_call: TRBJ2-7
v_call: TRBV29-1
clone_size: NA
cdr3_nt: TGCAGCGCCGGGGGACAGGGGGGTTTATACGAGCAGTACTTC
cdr3_aa: CSAGGQGGLYEQYF

d_call: NA
j_call: TRBJ2-1
v_call: TRBV9
clone_size: NA
cdr3_nt: TGTGCCAGCAGCGTGCGAGGGCGTCGAGGCTCCTACAATGAGCAGTTCTTC
cdr3_aa: CASSVRGRRGSYNEQFF

d_call: TRBD1
j_call: TRBJ2-7
v_call: TRBV27
clone_size: few
cdr3_nt: TGTGCCAGCAGTTTGACAGGGGTGTCCTACGAGCAGTACTTC
cdr3_aa: CASSLTGVSYEQYF

d_call: NA
j_call: TRBJ1-1
v_call: TRBV20-1
clone_size: few
cdr3_nt: TGCAGGACTAGACAGGACTTGAACACTGAAGCTTTCTTT
cdr3_aa: CRTRQDLNTEAFF

d_call: TRBD1
j_call: TRBJ2-6
v_call: TRBV28
clone_size: NA
cdr3_nt: TGTGCCAGCAGTTTAGCCGGGACAGGCTTCCCTGGGGCCAACGTCCTGACTTTC
cdr3_aa: CASSLAGTGFPGANVLTF

d_call: NA
j_call: TRBJ2-3
v_call: TRBV5-1
clone_size: few
cdr3_nt: TGCGCCAGCAGCCTGACCGGGTGGCAGGCCCCCACAGATACGCAGTATTTT
cdr3_aa: CASSLTGWQAPTDTQYF

d_call: TRBD2
j_call: TRBJ2-1
v_call: TRBV7-2
clone_size: NA
cdr3_nt: TGTGCCAGCAGCTTAGCTAGCGGGGCTAACTTACTAGGCGGTGAGCAGTTCTTC
cdr3_aa: CASSLASGANLLGGEQFF

d_call: NA
j_call: TRBJ1-1
v_call: TRBV7-2
clone_size: NA
cdr3_nt: TGTGCCAGCAGCTTCAAATCGGGATTCAACCCTGAAGCTTTCTTT
cdr3_aa: CASSFKSGFNPEAFF

d_call: TRBD2
j_call: TRBJ2-2
v_call: TRBV4-3
clone_size: NA
cdr3_nt: TGCGCCAGCACCTCGGGACTAGCGGGGATCGGGGAGCTGTTTTTT
cdr3_aa: CASTSGLAGIGELFF

d_call: TRBD1
j_call: TRBJ1-2
v_call: TRBV27
clone_size: NA
cdr3_nt: TGTGCCAGCAGTTTTCAGGGACAGGGGGCCTACTATGGCTACACCTTC
cdr3_aa: CASSFQGQGAYYGYTF